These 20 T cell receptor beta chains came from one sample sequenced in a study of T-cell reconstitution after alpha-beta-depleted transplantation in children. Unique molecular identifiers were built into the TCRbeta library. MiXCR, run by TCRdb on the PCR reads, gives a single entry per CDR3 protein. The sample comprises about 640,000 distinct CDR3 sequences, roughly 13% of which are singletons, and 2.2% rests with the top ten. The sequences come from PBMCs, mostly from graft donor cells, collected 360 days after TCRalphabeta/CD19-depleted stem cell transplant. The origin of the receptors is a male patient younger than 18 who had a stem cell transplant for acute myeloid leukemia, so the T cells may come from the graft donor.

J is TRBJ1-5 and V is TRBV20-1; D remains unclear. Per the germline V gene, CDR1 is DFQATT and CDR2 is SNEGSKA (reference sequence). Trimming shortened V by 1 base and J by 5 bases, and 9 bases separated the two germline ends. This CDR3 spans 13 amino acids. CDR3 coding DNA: TGCAGTGCTAGAGTGGGTAGGGATCAGCCCCAGCATTTT. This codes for CSARVGRDQPQHF.

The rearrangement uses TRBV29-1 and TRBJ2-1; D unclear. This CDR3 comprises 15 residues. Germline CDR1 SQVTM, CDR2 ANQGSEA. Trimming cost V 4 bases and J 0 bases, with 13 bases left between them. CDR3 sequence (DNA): TGCAGCGTTGGGCGAGGTACAAGCTCCTACAATGAGCAGTTCTTC. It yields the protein CSVGRGTSSYNEQFF.

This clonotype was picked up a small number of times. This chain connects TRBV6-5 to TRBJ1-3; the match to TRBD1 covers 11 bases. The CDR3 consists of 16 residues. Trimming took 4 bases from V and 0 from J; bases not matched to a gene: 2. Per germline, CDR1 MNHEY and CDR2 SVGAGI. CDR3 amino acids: CASSSGTGGSGNTIYF. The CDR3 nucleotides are TGTGCCAGCAGTTCCGGGACAGGGGGCTCTGGAAACACCATATATTTT.

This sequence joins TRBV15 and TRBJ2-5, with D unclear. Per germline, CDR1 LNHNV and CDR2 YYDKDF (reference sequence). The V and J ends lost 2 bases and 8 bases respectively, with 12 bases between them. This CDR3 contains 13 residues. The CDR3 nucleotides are TGTGCCACCAGCAGATTTGGCACCCTCACCCAGTACTTC. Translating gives CATSRFGTLTQYF.

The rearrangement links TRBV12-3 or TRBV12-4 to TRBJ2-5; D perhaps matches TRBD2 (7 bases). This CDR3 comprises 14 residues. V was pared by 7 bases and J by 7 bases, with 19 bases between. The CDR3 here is CASIQGGGPRTQYF. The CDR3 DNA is TGTGCCAGCATCCAAGGGGGGGGCCCCCGGACCCAGTACTTC.

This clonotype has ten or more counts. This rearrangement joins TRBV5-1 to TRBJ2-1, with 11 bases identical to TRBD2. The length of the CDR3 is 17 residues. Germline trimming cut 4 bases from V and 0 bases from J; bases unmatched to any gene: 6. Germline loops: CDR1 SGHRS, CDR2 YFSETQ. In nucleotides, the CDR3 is TGCGCCAGCAGCGCACTAGCGGGAGTTTCCTCCTACAATGAGCAGTTCTTC. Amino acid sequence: CASSALAGVSSYNEQFF.

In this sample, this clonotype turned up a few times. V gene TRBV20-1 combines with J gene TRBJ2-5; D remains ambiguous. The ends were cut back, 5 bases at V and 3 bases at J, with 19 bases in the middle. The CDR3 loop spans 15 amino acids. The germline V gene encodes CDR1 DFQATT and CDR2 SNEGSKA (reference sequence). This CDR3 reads CSAAPKWPHKETQYF. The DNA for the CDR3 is TGCAGTGCTGCCCCGAAATGGCCCCACAAAGAGACCCAGTACTTC.

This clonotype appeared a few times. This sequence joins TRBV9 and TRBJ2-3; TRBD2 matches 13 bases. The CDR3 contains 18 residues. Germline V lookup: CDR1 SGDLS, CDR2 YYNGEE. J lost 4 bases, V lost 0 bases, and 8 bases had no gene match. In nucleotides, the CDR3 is TGTGCCAGCAGCGTAGGCCCAGGACTAGCGGGAGTTGCAGATACGCAGTATTTT. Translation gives CASSVGPGLAGVADTQYF.

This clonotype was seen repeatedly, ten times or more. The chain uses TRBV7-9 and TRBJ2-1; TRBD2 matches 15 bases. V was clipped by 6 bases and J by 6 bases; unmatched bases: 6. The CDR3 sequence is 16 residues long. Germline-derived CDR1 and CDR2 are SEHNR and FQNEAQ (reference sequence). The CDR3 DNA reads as TGTGCCAGCAGGTTTGGACTAGCGGGAGGGCCCAATGAGCAGTTCTTC. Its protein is CASRFGLAGGPNEQFF.

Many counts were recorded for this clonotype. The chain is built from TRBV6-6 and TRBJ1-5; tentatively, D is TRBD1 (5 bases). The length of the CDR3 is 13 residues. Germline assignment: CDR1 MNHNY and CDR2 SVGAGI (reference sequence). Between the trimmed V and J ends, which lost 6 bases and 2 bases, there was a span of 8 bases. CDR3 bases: TGTGCCAGCAGCAGGGATGGCAATCAGCCCCAGCATTTT. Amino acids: CASSRDGNQPQHF.

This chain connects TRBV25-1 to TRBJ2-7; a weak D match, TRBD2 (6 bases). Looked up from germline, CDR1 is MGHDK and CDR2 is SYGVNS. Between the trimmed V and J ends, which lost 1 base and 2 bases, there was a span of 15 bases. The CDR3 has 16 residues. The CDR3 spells CASSEWPLGGTYEQYF. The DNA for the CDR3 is TGTGCCAGCAGTGAATGGCCCCTTGGCGGGACCTACGAGCAGTACTTC.

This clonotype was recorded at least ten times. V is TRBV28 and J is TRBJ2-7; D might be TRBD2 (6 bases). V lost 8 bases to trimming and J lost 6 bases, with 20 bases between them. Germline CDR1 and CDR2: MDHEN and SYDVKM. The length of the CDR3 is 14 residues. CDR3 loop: CASVYSGLRVEQYF. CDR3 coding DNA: TGTGCCAGCGTCTATTCGGGACTGCGCGTCGAGCAGTACTTC.

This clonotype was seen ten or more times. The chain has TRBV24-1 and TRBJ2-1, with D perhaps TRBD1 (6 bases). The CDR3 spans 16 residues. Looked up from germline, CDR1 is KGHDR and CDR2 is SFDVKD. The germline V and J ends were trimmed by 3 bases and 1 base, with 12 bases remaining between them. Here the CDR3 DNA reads TGTGCCACCAGTGATCCTGGACAGTCATCCTACAATGAGCAGTTCTTC. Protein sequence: CATSDPGQSSYNEQFF.

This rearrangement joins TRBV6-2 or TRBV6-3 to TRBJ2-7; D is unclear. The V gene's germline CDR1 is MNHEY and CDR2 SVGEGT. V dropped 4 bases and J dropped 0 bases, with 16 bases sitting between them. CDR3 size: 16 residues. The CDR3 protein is CASSFPLRDVSYEQYF. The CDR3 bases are TGTGCCAGCAGTTTCCCTCTCAGAGACGTCTCCTACGAGCAGTACTTC.

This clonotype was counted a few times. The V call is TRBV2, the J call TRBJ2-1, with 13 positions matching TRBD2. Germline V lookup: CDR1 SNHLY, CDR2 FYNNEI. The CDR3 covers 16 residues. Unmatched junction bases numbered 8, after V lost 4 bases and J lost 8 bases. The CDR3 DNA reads TGTGCCAGCAGTGTTTCAAGGACTAGCGGGGGATATGAGCAGTTCTTC. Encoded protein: CASSVSRTSGGYEQFF.

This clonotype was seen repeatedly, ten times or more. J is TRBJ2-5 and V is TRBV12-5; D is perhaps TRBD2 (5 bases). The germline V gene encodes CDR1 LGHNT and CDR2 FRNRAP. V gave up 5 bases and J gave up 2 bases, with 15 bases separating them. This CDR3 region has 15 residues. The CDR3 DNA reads TGTGCTAGTGGTCCGACGGGGTTAGGGCAAGAGACCCAGTACTTC. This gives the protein CASGPTGLGQETQYF.

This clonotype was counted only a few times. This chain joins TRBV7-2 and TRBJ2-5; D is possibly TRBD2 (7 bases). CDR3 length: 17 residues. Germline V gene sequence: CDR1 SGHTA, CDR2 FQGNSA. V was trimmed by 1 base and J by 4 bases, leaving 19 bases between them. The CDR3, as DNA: TGTGCCAGCAGCTTAGTACGCCTCTGGGAGGGGGGAGAGACCCAGTACTTC. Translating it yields CASSLVRLWEGGETQYF.

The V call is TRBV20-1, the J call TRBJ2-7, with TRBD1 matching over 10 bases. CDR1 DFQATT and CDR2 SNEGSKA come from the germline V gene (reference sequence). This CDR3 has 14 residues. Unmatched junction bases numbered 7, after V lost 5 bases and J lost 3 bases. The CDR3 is CSALDRDRGYEQYF. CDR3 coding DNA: TGCAGTGCTCTAGACCGGGACAGGGGCTACGAGCAGTACTTC.

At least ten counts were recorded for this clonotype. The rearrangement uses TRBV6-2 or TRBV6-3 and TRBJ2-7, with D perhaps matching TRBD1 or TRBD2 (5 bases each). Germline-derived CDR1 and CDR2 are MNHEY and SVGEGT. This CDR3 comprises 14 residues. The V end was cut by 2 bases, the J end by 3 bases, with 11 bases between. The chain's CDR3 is CASSYGDLIYEQYF. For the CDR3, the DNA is TGTGCCAGCAGTTACGGGGACCTCATCTACGAGCAGTACTTC.

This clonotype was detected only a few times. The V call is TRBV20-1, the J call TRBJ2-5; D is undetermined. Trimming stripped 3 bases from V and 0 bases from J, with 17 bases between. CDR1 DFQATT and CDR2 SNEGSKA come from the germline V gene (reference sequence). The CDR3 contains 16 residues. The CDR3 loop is CSASRLVVPDQETQYF. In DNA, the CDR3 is TGCAGTGCTAGTCGGTTGGTGGTTCCCGACCAAGAGACCCAGTACTTC.